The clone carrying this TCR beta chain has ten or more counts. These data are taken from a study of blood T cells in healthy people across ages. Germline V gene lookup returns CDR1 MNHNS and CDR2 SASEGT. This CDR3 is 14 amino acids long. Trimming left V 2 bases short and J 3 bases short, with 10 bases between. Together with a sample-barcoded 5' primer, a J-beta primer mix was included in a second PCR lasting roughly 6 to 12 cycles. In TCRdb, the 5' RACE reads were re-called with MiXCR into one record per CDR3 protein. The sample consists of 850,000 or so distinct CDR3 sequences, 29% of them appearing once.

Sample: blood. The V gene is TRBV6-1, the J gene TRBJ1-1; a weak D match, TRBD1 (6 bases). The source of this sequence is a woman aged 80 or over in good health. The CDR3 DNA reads TGTGCCAGCAGTGAACGCAGGGGTGACACTGAAGCTTTCTTT. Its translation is CASSERRGDTEAFF.